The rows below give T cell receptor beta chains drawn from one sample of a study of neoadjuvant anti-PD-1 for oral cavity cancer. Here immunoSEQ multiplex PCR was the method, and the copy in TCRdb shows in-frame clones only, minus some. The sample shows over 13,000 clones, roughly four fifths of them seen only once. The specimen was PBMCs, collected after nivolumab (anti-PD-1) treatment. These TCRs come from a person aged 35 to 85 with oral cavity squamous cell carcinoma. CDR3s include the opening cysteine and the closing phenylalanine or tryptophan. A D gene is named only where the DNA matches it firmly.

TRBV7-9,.,CASTPDFLVVPYEQYF
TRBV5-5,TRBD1,CASSLFSGSAGQGFYGYTF
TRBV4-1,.,CASSQVLGWGRRSYNEQFF
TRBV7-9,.,CASSSDPGWGAHGYTF
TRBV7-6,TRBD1,CASSLGYRGQGGSTGRHNEQFF
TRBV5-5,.,CASSLAWGADEQYF
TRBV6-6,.,CASSLPGTQTYEQYF
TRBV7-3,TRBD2,CASSTSGNNEQFF
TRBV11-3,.,CASSFLGGSSYEQYF
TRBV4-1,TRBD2,CASSHGRGRLYEQYF
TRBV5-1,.,CASSLVASMETQYF
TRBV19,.,CASRNAYRGARTLNSGNTIYF
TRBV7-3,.,CASSLMAGSSGANVLTF
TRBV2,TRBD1,CASSRDRDNTEAFF
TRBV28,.,CASSLEVFDTGELFF
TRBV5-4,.,CASSSRRGGDEQYF
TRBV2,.,CASSEPDRAKNIQYF
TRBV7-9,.,CASSSGAEAGELFF
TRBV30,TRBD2,CAWGGLAGETQYF
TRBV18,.,CASSPSIAGQGSWLPATNEKLFF
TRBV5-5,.,CASSLLGWPTEARSTIYTF
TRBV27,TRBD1,CASGPGQGPYEQYF
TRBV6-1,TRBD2,CASSEGRGGREQYF
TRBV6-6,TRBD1,CASSGSQGVREKLFF
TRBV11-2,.,CASSLGRFTRAGMYNEQFF
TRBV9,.,CASSVEPGGNTIYF
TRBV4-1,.,CASSQVQGVSTF
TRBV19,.,CASSRDTRTGELFF
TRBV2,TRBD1,CASSGTGVGYGYTF
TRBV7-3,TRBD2,CASSLKASGLVPSYNEQFF
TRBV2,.,CASSVYSLTDTQYF
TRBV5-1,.,CASSPNPGPRETQYF
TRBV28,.,CASSPTLGGGLMNTGELFF
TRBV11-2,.,CASSLLQGNTGELFF
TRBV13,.,CASSFVAGRLKSSGNTIYF
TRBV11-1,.,CASSLATDTQYF
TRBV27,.,CASSEYKNTEAFF
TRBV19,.,CASSATITNEKLFF
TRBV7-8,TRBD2,CASSLSNRLLAGGAQYF
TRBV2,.,CASSDQVGYYGYTF